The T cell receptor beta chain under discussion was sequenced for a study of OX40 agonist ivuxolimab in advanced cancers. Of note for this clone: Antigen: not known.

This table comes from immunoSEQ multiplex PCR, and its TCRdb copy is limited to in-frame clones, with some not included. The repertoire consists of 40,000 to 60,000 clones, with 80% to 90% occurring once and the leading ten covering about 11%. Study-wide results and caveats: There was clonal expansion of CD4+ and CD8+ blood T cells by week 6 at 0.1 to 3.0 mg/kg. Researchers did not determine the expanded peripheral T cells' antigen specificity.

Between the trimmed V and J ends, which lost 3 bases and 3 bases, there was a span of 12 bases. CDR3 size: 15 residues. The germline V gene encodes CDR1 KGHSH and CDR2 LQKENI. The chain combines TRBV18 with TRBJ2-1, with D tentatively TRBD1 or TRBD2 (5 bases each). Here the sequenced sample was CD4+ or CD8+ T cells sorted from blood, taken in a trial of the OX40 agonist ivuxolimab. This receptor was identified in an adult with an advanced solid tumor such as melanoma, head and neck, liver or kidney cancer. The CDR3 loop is CASSPPRGFYNEQFF. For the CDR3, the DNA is TGTGCCAGCTCACCCCCGAGGGGTTTCTACAATGAGCAGTTCTTC.